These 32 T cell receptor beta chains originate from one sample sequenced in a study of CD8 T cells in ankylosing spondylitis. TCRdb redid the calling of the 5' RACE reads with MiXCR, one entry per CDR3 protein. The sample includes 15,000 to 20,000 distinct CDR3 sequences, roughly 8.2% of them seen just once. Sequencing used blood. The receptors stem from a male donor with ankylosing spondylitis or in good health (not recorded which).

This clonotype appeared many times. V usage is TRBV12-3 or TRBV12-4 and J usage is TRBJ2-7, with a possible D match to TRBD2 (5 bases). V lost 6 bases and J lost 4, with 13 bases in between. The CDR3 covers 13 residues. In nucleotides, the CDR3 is TGTGCCAGCAGCTTATCGACGGGGTACGAGCAGTACTTC. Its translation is CASSLSTGYEQYF.

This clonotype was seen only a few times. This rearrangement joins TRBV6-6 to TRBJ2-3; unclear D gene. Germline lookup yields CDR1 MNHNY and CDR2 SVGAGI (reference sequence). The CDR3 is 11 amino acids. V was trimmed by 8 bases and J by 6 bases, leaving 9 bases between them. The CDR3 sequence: CASAARDTQYF. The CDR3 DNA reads TGTGCCAGCGCCGCCCGGGATACGCAGTATTTT.

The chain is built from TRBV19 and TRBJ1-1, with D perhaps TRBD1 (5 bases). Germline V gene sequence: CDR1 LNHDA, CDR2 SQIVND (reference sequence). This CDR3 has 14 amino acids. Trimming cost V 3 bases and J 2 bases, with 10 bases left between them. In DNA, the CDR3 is TGTGCCAGTAGTATGGGGGGGAGAAACACTGAAGCTTTCTTT. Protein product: CASSMGGRNTEAFF.

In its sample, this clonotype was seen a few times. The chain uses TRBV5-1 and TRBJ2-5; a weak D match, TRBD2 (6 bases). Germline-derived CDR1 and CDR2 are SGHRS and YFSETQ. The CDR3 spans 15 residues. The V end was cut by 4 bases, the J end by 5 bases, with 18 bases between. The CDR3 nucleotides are TGCGCCAGCAGCCTGGGACTTAGAGTTGAGGAGACCCAGTACTTC. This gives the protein CASSLGLRVEETQYF. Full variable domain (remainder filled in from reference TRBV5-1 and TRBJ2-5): KAGVTQTPRYLIKTRGQQVTLSCSPISGHRSVSWYQQTPGQGLQFLFEYFSETQRNKGNFPGRFSGRQFSNSRSEMNVSTLELGDSALYLCASSLGLRVEETQYFGPGTRLLVL.

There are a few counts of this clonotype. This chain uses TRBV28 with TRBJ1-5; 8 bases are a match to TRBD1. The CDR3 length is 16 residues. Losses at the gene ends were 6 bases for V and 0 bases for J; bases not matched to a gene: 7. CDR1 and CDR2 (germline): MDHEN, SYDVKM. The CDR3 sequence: CASRSDRVDSNQPQHF. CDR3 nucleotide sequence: TGTGCCAGCAGGTCGGACAGGGTTGATAGCAATCAGCCCCAGCATTTT.

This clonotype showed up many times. This CDR3 is CSARVSSVGAVSDTQYF. The CDR3 DNA sequence: TGCAGTGCTAGAGTGTCCTCGGTTGGAGCAGTCTCAGATACGCAGTATTTT. The gene calls are TRBV20-1 and TRBJ2-3, with unresolved D. The CDR3 totals 17 residues. Germline values: CDR1 DFQATT, CDR2 SNEGSKA (reference sequence). The V gene lost 1 base and the J gene lost 4 bases, with 21 bases spanning the gap.

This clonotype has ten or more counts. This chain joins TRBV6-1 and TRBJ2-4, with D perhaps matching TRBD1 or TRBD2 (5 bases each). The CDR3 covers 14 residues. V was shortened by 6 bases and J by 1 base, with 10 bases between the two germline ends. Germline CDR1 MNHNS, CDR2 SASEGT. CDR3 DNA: TGTGCCAGCAGCCAGGGAGTTGCCAAAAACATTCAGTACTTC. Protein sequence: CASSQGVAKNIQYF.

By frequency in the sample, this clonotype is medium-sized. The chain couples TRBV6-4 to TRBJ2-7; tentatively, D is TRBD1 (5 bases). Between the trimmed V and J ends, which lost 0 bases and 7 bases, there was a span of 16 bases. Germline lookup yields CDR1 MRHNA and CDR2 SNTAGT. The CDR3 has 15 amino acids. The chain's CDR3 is CASSDSRQYIEEQYV. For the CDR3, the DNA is TGTGCCAGCAGTGACTCGAGACAGTATATAGAAGAGCAGTACGTC.

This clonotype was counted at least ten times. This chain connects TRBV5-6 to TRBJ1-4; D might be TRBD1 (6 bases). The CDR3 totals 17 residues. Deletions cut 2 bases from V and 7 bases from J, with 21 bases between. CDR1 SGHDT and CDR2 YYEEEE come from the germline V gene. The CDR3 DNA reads TGTGCCAGCAGCTTTTTACTTGGGGACACCAGAAGTGAAAAACTGTTTTTT. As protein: CASSFLLGDTRSEKLFF.

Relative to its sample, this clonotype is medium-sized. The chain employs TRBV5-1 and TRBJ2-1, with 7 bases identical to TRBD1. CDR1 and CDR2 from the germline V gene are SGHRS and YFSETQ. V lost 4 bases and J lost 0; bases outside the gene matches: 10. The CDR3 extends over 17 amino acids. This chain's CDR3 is CASSHGTAPSSYNEQFF. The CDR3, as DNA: TGCGCCAGCAGCCATGGGACAGCCCCGAGCTCCTACAATGAGCAGTTCTTC.

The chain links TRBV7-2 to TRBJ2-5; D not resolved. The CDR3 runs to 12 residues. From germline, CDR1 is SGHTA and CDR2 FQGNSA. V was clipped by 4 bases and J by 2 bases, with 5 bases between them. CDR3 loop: CASSWNQETQYF. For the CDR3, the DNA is TGTGCCAGCAGCTGGAATCAAGAGACCCAGTACTTC.

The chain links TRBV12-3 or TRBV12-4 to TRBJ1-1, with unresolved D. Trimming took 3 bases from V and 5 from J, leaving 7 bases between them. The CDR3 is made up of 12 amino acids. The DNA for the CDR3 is TGTGCCAGCAGTTTTTTAAGTACTGAAGCTTTCTTT. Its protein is CASSFLSTEAFF.

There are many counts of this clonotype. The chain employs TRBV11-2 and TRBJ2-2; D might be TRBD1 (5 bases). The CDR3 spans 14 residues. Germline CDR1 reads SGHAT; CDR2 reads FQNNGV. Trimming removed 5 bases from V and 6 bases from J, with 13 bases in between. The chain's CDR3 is CASSPQGVSGELFF. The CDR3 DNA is TGTGCCAGCAGCCCCCAGGGCGTATCCGGGGAGCTGTTTTTT.

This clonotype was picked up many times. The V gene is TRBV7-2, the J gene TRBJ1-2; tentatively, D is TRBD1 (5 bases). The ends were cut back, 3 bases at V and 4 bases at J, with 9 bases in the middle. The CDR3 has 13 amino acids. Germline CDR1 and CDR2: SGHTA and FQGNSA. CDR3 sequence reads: CASSLTESYGYTF. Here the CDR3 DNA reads TGTGCCAGCAGCTTGACAGAAAGCTATGGCTACACCTTC.

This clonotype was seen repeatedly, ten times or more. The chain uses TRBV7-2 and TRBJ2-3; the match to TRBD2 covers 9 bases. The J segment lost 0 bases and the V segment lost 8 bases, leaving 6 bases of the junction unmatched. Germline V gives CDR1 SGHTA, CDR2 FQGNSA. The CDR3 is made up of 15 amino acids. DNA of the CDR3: TGTGCCAGCTCCCCAGCGGGAGGAAGCACAGATACGCAGTATTTT. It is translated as CASSPAGGSTDTQYF. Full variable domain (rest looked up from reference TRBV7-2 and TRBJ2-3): GAGVSQSPSNKVTEKGKDVELRCDPISGHTALYWYRQSLGQGLEFLIYFQGNSAPDKSGLPSDRFSAERTGGSVSTLTIQRTQQEDSAVYLCASSPAGGSTDTQYFGPGTRLTVL.

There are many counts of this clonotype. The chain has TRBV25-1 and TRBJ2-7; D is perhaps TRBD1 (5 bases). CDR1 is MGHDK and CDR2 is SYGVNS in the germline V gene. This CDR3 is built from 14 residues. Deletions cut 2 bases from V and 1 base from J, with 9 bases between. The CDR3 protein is CASSEPGISYEQYF. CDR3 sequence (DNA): TGTGCCAGCAGTGAACCAGGGATATCCTACGAGCAGTACTTC.

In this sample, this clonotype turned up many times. The CDR3: CASSRYRGIEQYV. Written as DNA, the CDR3 is TGTGCCAGCAGTAGATACAGGGGGATCGAGCAGTACGTC. The V and J genes are TRBV28 and TRBJ2-7; 8 bases are a match to TRBD1. CDR3 length: 13 amino acids. Losses at the gene ends were 5 bases for V and 6 bases for J; bases not matched to a gene: 6. The V gene's germline CDR1 is MDHEN and CDR2 SYDVKM.

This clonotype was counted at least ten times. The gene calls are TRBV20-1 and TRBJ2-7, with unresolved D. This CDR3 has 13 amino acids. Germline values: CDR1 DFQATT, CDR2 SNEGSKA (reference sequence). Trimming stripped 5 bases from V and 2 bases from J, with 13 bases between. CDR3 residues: CSAGGRGAYEQYF. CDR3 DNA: TGCAGTGCTGGTGGACGTGGGGCCTACGAGCAGTACTTC.

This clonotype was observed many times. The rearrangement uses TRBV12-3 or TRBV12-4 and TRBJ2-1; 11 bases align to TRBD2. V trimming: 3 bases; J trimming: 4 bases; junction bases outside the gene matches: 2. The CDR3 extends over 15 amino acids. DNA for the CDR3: TGTGCCAGCAGTTTGGGGACTAGCGGATACAATGAGCAGTTCTTC. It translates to CASSLGTSGYNEQFF.

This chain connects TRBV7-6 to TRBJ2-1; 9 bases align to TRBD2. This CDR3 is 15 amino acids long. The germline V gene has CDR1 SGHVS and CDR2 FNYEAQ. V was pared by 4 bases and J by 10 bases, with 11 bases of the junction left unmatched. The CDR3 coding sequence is TGTGCCAGCAGCTCCCTTGCGGGGGGGGAGAGAGAGCAGTTCTTC. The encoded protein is CASSSLAGGEREQFF.

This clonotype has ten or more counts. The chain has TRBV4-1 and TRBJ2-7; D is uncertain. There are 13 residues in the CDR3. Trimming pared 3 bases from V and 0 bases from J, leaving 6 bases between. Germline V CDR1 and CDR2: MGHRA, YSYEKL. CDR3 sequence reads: CASSQGISYEQYF. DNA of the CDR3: TGCGCCAGCAGCCAGGGCATCTCCTACGAGCAGTACTTC.

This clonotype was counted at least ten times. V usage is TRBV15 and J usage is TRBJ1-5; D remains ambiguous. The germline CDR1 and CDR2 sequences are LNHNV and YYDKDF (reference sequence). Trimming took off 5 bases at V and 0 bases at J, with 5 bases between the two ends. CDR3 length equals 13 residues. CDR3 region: CATSPNSNQPQHF. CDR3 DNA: TGTGCCACCAGCCCTAATAGCAATCAGCCCCAGCATTTT.

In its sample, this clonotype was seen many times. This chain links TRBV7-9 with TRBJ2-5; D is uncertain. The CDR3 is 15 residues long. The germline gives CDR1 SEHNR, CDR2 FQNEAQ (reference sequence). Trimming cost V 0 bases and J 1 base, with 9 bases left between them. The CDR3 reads CASSLAFDLQETQYF. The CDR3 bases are TGTGCCAGCAGCTTAGCGTTCGACCTCCAAGAGACCCAGTACTTC.

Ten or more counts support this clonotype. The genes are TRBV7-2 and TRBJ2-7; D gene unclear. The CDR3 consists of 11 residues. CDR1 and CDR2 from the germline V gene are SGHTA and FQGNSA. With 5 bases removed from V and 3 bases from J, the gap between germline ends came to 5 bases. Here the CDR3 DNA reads TGTGCCAGCAGCGAGAACTACGAGCAGTACTTC. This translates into CASSENYEQYF.

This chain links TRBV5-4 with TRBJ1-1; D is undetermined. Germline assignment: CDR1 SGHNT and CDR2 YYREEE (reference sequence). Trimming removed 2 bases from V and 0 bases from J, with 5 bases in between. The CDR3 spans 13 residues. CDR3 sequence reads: CASSFGLNTEAFF. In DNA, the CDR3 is TGTGCCAGCAGCTTCGGATTGAACACTGAAGCTTTCTTT.

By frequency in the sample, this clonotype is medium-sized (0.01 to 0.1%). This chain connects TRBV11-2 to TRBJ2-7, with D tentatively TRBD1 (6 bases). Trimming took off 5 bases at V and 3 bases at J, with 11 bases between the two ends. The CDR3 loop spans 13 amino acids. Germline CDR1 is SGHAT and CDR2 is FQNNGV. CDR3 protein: CASSPGQLYEQYF. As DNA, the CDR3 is TGTGCCAGCAGCCCCGGACAGCTCTACGAGCAGTACTTC.

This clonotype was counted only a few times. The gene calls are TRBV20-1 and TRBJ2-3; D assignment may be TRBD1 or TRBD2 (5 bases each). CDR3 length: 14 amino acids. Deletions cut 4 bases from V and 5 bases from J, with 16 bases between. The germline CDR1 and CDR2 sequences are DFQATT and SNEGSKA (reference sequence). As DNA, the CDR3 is TGCAGTGCTAATCCGGGGCAAGTTGGAGATACGCAGTATTTT. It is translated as CSANPGQVGDTQYF.

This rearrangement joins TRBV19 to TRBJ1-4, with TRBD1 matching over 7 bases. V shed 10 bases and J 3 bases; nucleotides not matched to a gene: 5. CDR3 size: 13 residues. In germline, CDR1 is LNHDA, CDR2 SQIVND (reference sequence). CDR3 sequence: CATRDRPNEKLFF. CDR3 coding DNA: TGTGCCACCAGGGACAGACCTAATGAAAAACTGTTTTTT.

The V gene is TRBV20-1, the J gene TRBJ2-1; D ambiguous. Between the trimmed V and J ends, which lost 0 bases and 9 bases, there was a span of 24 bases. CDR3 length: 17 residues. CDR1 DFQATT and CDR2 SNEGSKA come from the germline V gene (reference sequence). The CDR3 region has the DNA TGCAGTGCTAGAGATCCCCTGAACACACACAAGGGTGGTGAGCAGTTCTTC. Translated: CSARDPLNTHKGGEQFF.

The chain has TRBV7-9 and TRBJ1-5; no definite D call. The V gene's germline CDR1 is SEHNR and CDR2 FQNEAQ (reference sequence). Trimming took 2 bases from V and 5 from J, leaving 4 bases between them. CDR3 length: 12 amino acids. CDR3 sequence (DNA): TGTGCCAGCAGCTTAAACGATCAGCCCCAGCATTTT. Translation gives CASSLNDQPQHF.

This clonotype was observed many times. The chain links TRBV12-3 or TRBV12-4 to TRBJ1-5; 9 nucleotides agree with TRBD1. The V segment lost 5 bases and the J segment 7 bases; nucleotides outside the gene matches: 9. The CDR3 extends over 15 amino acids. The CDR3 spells CASSPGQGIVQPQHF. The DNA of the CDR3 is TGTGCCAGCAGTCCGGGACAGGGAATAGTCCAGCCCCAGCATTTT.

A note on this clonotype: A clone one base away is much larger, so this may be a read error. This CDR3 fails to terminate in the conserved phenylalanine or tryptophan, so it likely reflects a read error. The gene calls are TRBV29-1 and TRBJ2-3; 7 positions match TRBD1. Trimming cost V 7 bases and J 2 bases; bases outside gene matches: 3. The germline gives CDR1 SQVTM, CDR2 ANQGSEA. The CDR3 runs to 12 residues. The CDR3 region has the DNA TGCAGCGAGGGGGCGCTCACAGATACGCAGTATTTA. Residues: CSEGALTDTQYL.